The sequence of this T cell receptor beta chain was determined in a study of identical twins (dated by TCRdb to 2015 to 2016). Context from the whole study: TCR alpha and beta repertoires from monozygotic twins, unrelated adults of various ages and cord blood were deep-sequenced to test whether fetal clonotypes persist. To rule out contamination, replicate twin experiments were performed at different times with different library preparation protocols.

About this clonotype: This receptor's antigen is unknown. No clone much larger than this one lies a single base away; base qualities are absent.

Clipping removes 0 bases from V and 8 bases from J, with 1 as the unmatched junction base count. Spanning cysteine to phenylalanine, the CDR3 consists of 14 amino acids. The only DNA kept is the CDR3, 42 bases in frame from the first base. CDR1 MGHRA and CDR2 YSYEKL are derived from the germline V gene. Every donor was a healthy Caucasian. The twin cohort comprised three pairs of female monozygotic twins, all aged roughly 18 to 30 years. RNA for TCR libraries was isolated from peripheral blood mononuclear cells. Broader findings and caveats from the paper: Fewer insertions were carried by abundant cord blood beta clonotypes; a weaker similar trend was observed in young adult naive repertoires, while no such trend was observed in memory repertoires. Compared with coincidental sharing between unrelated individuals, out-of-frame TCR alpha sequences shared between twins had an excess of sequences with low generation probability. Because the same donors could not be followed over many years, conclusions were based on cross-sectional statistical analysis. Excess twin sharing in beta out-of-frame sequences was weaker because fewer shared sequences lowered the signal-to-noise ratio. In monozygotic twins, out-of-frame TCR alpha sharing was systematically underestimated by recombination models, although the models agreed with sharing between unrelated individuals. Zero-insertion analyses could be partly confounded by invariant T cells such as MAIT and iNKT, though diverse VJ usage argued against such confounding for most clonotypes.

The method was 5' RACE. Sequencing was carried out with an Illumina HiSeq 2000. A universal primer binding site was added through template switching, and the final cDNA carried a unique molecular identifier so that TCR cDNA molecules could be counted accurately. Specific primers in the conserved constant-segment region were used to synthesize first-strand cDNA for the TCR alpha and beta chains. Each cDNA library was double barcoded, with a SMART-Mk sample barcode plus Illumina barcodes, to control for contamination. TruSeq adapter sequences along with Illumina sample barcodes were introduced in two successive PCR steps. The Illumina HiSeq platform was used with custom primers to sequence TCR alpha and beta cDNA libraries. In the authors' own workflow: MiGEC was used to process raw reads and extract unique molecular identifiers, and MiXCR was used to find CDR3 positions. For each individual, recombination models were inferred using an EM algorithm with the repgenHMM and IGoR tools. Shared clonotypes were analyzed with the tcR package in R, and sharing was normalized by the product of cloneset sizes. To study raw recombination without the effects of thymic and clonal selection, out-of-frame nonproductive sequences were analyzed. The public reads were run again by TCRdb, first through fastp at Q25 and then through MiXCR, and only productive beta chains were kept. All rows with the same CDR3 protein become a single entry with the most common DNA and genes. These V and J calls originate from TCRdb's pipeline instead of the authors' own analysis. The sample yields about 920,000 distinct CDR3 sequences; 10% to 15% were counted once. The ten biggest clones cover 1.5% to 2% of the sample.

The same specimen was also included in a second study, on yellow fever vaccine responses in identical twins. The second paper further reports: The authors reported that the T cell response to vaccination in identical twins appeared partly convergent and partly personalized. In identical twins, the study followed T cell clones that responded to the vaccine with precision.

The sequence joins TRBV4-1 to TRBJ1-6; TRBD1 aligns with 7 central bases. Input material: PBMCs. This TCR derives from a woman aged 18-30 years in good health. CDR3 reads: CASSQEGGDSPLHF. The bases read TGCGCCAGCAGCCAAGAAGGGGGCGATTCACCCCTCCACTTT.